This entry lists 20 T cell receptor beta chains sequenced from one sample in a study of T cell clonotyping in hematopoietic cell transplantation. Clones were sequenced by immunoSEQ multiplex PCR, and TCRdb holds only the in-frame ones, with some missing. The sample lists several thousand clones, 80% to 90% occurring once. The input for sequencing was peripheral blood mononuclear cells, taken 180 days after allogeneic stem cell transplant. The receptors stem from a female patient aged 50-59 years who had an allogeneic stem cell transplant from an unrelated donor, so the T cells may come from the graft donor. Some clones in this sample may be carry-over from other donors' samples.

CDR3: CSATPGPYEQYF. The CDR3 DNA follows: TGCAGCGCCACTCCCGGTCCCTACGAGCAGTACTTC. V gene TRBV29-1 combines with J gene TRBJ2-7; D remains unclear. This CDR3 comprises 12 residues. The V end lost 7 bases, the J end lost 2 bases, and 12 bases lay between the germline ends. Germline CDR1 is SQVTM and CDR2 is ANQGSEA.

This chain links TRBV6-1 with TRBJ2-1; 10 bases map to TRBD2. V shed 4 bases, J shed 5 bases, and the junction held 8 bases outside the gene matches. This CDR3 is 16 amino acids long. Per the germline V gene, CDR1 is MNHNS and CDR2 is SASEGT. The CDR3 nucleotides read TGTGCCAGCAGTGTCCAGACTAGCGGGTCTAACAATGAGCAGTTCTTC. It specifies CASSVQTSGSNNEQFF.

The rearrangement joins TRBV25-1 to TRBJ1-6; 7 bases line up with TRBD1. CDR1 MGHDK and CDR2 SYGVNS come from the germline V gene. This CDR3 spans 16 amino acids. The V and J ends lost 0 bases and 10 bases, in that order; junction bases with no gene match: 9. The CDR3 nucleotides read TGTGCCAGCAGTGAATATTCGGACAGGTCATACTCACCCCTCCACTTT. Protein product: CASSEYSDRSYSPLHF.

The table lists this clone with a few counts. The chain couples TRBV29-1 to TRBJ2-3, with 7 bases identical to TRBD2. The CDR3 has 13 amino acids. Germline CDR1 and CDR2: SQVTM and ANQGSEA. Trimming cost V 6 bases and J 2 bases; bases outside gene matches: 5. As DNA, the CDR3 is TGCAGCGTCCGTAGCGGGTACACAGATACGCAGTATTTT. The encoded protein is CSVRSGYTDTQYF.

V usage is TRBV6-1 and J usage is TRBJ2-7; 7 bases agree with TRBD2. This CDR3 has 16 residues. Germline CDR1 reads MNHNS; CDR2 reads SASEGT. The J segment lost 2 bases and the V segment lost 0 bases, leaving 7 bases of the junction unmatched. The DNA for the CDR3 is TGTGCCAGCAGTGAAGCGGGAGCGGGACGGGCCTACGAGCAGTACTTC. It encodes CASSEAGAGRAYEQYF.

The rearrangement joins TRBV28 to TRBJ1-5; possibly TRBD1 for D (5 bases). CDR3 length: 16 residues. Germline CDR1 MDHEN, CDR2 SYDVKM. Trimming took 5 bases from V and 1 from J, leaving 15 bases between them. The CDR3 spells CASSPLWGESNQPQHF. The DNA of the CDR3 is TGTGCCAGCAGTCCCCTCTGGGGGGAGAGCAATCAGCCCCAGCATTTT.

This rearrangement joins TRBV29-1 to TRBJ1-1; TRBD1 is a possible D gene (5 bases). Germline assignment: CDR1 SQVTM and CDR2 ANQGSEA. CDR3 size: 11 residues. Here the CDR3 DNA reads TGCGCGGGGGAGTTGAACACTGAAGCTTTCTTT. Residues: CAGELNTEAFF.

The rearrangement links TRBV29-1 to TRBJ2-7, with TRBD2 matching over 13 bases. Losses at the gene ends were 6 bases for V and 5 bases for J; bases not matched to a gene: 4. The CDR3 runs 13 residues. CDR1 and CDR2 (germline): SQVTM, ANQGSEA. The CDR3 DNA sequence: TGCAGCGTCGACGGACTAGCGGGAGACGAGCAGTACTTC. The encoded protein is CSVDGLAGDEQYF.

The chain combines TRBV5-6 with TRBJ2-7, with D possibly being TRBD1 or TRBD2 (5 bases each). Trimming took 5 bases from V and 5 from J, leaving 26 bases between them. The CDR3 consists of 17 residues. Germline V CDR1 and CDR2: SGHDT, YYEEEE. Here the CDR3 reads CASRSTGTTLLSHEQYF. CDR3 DNA sequence: TGTGCCAGCAGATCAACCGGGACCACGCTCCTGTCCCACGAGCAGTACTTC. Together with reference TRBV5-6 and TRBJ2-7, the CDR3 gives the full variable domain: DAGVTQSPTHLIKTRGQQVTLRCSPKSGHDTVSWYQQALGQGPQFIFQYYEEEERQRGNFPDRFSGHQFPNYSSELNVNALLLGDSALYLCASRSTGTTLLSHEQYFGPGTRLTVT.

The J gene is TRBJ1-5, the V gene TRBV19; 8 bases agree with TRBD1. The germline CDR1 and CDR2 sequences are LNHDA and SQIVND (reference sequence). Trimming at V came to 8 bases and at J to 2 bases, leaving 8 bases not matched to a gene. The CDR3 runs 15 residues. CDR3 nucleotides: TGTGCCAGTTATCAGGGGGCCTACGGCAATCAGCCCCAGCATTTT. Encoded protein: CASYQGAYGNQPQHF.

The chain is built from TRBV5-1 and TRBJ2-7; 7 nucleotides align to TRBD1. The CDR3 length is 15 residues. The V gene end was trimmed by 5 bases and the J gene end by 0 bases; junction bases not matched to a gene: 8. Germline CDR1 SGHRS, CDR2 YFSETQ. CDR3 residues: CASSPRQGTSYEQYF. CDR3 bases: TGCGCCAGCAGTCCCCGACAGGGAACCTCCTACGAGCAGTACTTC.

J is TRBJ2-3 and V is TRBV18; TRBD2 is a possible D gene (5 bases). Germline V gene sequence: CDR1 KGHSH, CDR2 LQKENI. This CDR3 spans 17 amino acids. The ends were cut back, 2 bases at V and 3 bases at J, with 18 bases in the middle. The CDR3 loop is CASSPERTIRLTDTQYF. In nucleotides, the CDR3 is TGTGCCAGCTCACCAGAGCGGACGATCCGCCTGACAGATACGCAGTATTTT.

The rearrangement uses TRBV2 and TRBJ2-2; D gene unclear. Germline V gives CDR1 SNHLY, CDR2 FYNNEI. V lost 4 bases, J lost 7 bases, and 19 bases lay in between. The CDR3 covers 16 residues. CDR3 sequence reads: CASSGERIFLHGELFF. Here the CDR3 DNA reads TGTGCCAGCAGTGGAGAACGAATTTTCCTCCACGGGGAGCTGTTTTTT.

CDR3 in amino acids: CASSSRQGVISYEQYF. The CDR3 DNA is TGTGCCAGCAGCTCCCGGCAGGGGGTTATCTCCTACGAGCAGTACTTC. The V and J genes are TRBV28 and TRBJ2-7; 7 bases map to TRBD1. After removal of 6 bases from V and 0 bases from J, the junction contained 11 bases not matched to a gene. There are 16 residues in the CDR3. CDR1 MDHEN and CDR2 SYDVKM come from the germline V gene.

The J gene is TRBJ2-7, the V gene TRBV7-3; 11 bases are shared with TRBD2. The CDR3 runs 13 residues. The V gene's germline CDR1 is SGHTA and CDR2 FQGTGA. Losses at the gene ends were 4 bases for V and 4 bases for J; bases not matched to a gene: 0. CDR3 nucleotides: TGTGCCAGCAGCTCTAGCGGGAGGTACGAGCAGTACTTC. Its translation: CASSSSGRYEQYF.

The chain joins TRBV6-5 to TRBJ1-5; tentatively, D is TRBD1 (6 bases). Looked up from germline, CDR1 is MNHEY and CDR2 is SVGAGI. The V gene lost 2 bases and the J gene lost 4 bases, with 15 bases spanning the gap. This CDR3 region has 16 residues. The CDR3 loop reads CASSYSWGRMNQPQHF. The DNA of the CDR3 is TGTGCCAGCAGTTACAGTTGGGGGCGCATGAATCAGCCCCAGCATTTT.

The V call is TRBV6-5, the J call TRBJ2-7; 10 bases agree with TRBD2. The CDR3 sequence is 14 residues long. J lost 0 bases, V lost 8 bases, and 4 bases had no gene match. Per the germline V gene, CDR1 is MNHEY and CDR2 is SVGAGI. Here the CDR3 reads CASRSGGDSYEQYF. In nucleotides, the CDR3 is TGTGCCAGCCGGAGCGGGGGGGACTCCTACGAGCAGTACTTC.

The chain uses TRBV7-9 and TRBJ1-2, with D unresolved. With 10 bases removed from V and 1 base from J, the gap between germline ends came to 28 bases. In germline, CDR1 is SEHNR, CDR2 FQNEAQ (reference sequence). The CDR3 is 18 amino acids. CDR3: CATPKANLTTSLNYGYTF. The CDR3, as DNA: TGTGCCACCCCTAAGGCAAATCTAACAACTTCTCTTAACTATGGCTACACCTTC.

This chain uses TRBV29-1 with TRBJ1-2; 9 bases match TRBD1. Germline trimming cut 7 bases from V and 4 bases from J; bases unmatched to any gene: 7. The CDR3 is 13 residues long. Germline CDR1 SQVTM, CDR2 ANQGSEA. The CDR3 loop is CSGTGERSYGYTF. The CDR3 region has the DNA TGCAGCGGGACAGGGGAAAGGAGCTATGGCTACACCTTC.

The rearrangement joins TRBV4-1 to TRBJ2-2, with D unclear. Trimming cost V 4 bases and J 0 bases, with 3 bases left between them. Per the germline V gene, CDR1 is MGHRA and CDR2 is YSYEKL. The CDR3 extends over 13 amino acids. The CDR3 here is CASSLANTGELFF. CDR3 sequence (DNA): TGCGCCAGCAGCCTCGCGAACACCGGGGAGCTGTTTTTT.